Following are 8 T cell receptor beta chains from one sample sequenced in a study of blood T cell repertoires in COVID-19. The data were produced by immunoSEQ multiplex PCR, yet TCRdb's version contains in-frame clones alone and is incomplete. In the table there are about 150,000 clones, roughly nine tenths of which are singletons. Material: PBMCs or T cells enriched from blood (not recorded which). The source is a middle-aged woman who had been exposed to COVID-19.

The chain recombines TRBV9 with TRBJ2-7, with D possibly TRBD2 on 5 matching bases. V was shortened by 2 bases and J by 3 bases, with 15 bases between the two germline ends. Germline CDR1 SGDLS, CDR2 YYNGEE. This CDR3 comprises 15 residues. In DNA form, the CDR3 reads TGTGCCAGCAGCGTTCGGACGGGGTTCGGCTACGAGCAGTACTTC. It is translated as CASSVRTGFGYEQYF.

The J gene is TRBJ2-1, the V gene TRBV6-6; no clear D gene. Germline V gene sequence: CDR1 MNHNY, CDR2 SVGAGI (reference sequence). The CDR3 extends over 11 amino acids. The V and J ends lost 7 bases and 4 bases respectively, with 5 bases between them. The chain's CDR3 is CASTRYNEQFF. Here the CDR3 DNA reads TGTGCCAGCACCAGATACAATGAGCAGTTCTTC.

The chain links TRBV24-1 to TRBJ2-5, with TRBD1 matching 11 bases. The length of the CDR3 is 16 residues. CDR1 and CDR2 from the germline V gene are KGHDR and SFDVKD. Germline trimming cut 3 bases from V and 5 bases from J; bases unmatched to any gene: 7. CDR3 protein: CATSDTGTGGSETQYF. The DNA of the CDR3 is TGTGCCACCAGTGATACCGGGACAGGGGGAAGCGAGACCCAGTACTTC.

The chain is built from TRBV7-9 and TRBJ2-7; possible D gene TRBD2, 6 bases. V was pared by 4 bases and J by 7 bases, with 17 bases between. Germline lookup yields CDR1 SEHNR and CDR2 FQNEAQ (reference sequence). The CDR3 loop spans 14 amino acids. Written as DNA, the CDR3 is TGTGCCAGCAGCTCGGGACTCCGGAGGTTAGAGCAGTACTTC. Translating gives CASSSGLRRLEQYF.

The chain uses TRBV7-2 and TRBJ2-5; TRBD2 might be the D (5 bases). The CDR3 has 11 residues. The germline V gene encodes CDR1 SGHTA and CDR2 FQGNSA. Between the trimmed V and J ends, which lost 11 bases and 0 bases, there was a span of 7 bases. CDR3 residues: CAGGYQETQYF. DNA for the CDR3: TGTGCCGGCGGGTACCAAGAGACCCAGTACTTC.

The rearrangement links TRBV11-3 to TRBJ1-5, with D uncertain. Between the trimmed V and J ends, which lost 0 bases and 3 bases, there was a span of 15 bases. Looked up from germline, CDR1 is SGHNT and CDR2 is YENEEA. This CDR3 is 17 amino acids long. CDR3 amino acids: CASSLDIDTRYNQPQHF. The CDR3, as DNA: TGTGCCAGCAGCTTAGATATCGACACCCGGTACAATCAGCCCCAGCATTTT.

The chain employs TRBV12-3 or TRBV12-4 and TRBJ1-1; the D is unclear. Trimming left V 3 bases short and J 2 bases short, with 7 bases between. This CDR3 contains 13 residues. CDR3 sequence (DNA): TGTGCCAGCAGTTTCAGCGGAAACACTGAAGCTTTCTTT. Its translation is CASSFSGNTEAFF.

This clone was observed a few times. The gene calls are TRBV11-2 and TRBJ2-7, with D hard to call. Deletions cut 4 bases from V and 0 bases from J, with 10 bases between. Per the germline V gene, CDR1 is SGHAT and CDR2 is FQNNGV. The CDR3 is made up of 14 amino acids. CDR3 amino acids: CASSSADFSYEQYF. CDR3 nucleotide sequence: TGTGCCAGCAGCTCGGCTGACTTCTCCTACGAGCAGTACTTC.